These 18 T cell receptor beta chains were all obtained from the same sample, sequenced in a study of cytomegalovirus exposure and HLA in healthy donors. The PCR used 60 Vbeta and 13 Jbeta primers. Some clones are missing from TCRdb's copy, which holds only in-frame ones; the method was immunoSEQ multiplex PCR. The table includes 95,000 to 150,000 clones, approximately 15% detected once. Sequencing was performed on PBMCs. Source of these receptors: a woman younger than 30 in good health and CMV-seronegative.

This clone was observed a handful of times. The rearrangement links TRBV5-1 to TRBJ2-5; TRBD2 matches at 9 bases. The V gene end was trimmed by 4 bases and the J gene end by 4 bases; junction bases not matched to a gene: 2. Looked up from germline, CDR1 is SGHRS and CDR2 is YFSETQ. This CDR3 region has 13 residues. In nucleotides, the CDR3 is TGCGCCAGCAGCCGAGCGGGAGGAGAGACCCAGTACTTC. It codes for CASSRAGGETQYF. The whole variable domain, filled in from reference TRBV5-1 and TRBJ2-5, reads KAGVTQTPRYLIKTRGQQVTLSCSPISGHRSVSWYQQTPGQGLQFLFEYFSETQRNKGNFPGRFSGRQFSNSRSEMNVSTLELGDSALYLCASSRAGGETQYFGPGTRLLVL.

The rearrangement joins TRBV27 to TRBJ2-5; TRBD1 is a possible D gene (6 bases). The CDR3 is made up of 17 amino acids. The ends were cut back, 4 bases at V and 5 bases at J, with 23 bases in the middle. From germline, CDR1 is MNHEY and CDR2 SMNVEV (reference sequence). The CDR3 coding sequence is TGTGCCAGCAGTTCAATCTCGCAGGGGTTGGCCTTGGAGACCCAGTACTTC. Encoded protein: CASSSISQGLALETQYF.

This clone was counted only a few times. The gene calls are TRBV2 and TRBJ1-2; D remains unclear. Germline CDR1 is SNHLY and CDR2 is FYNNEI. Trimming removed 8 bases from V and 8 bases from J, with 21 bases in between. This CDR3 region has 14 residues. The DNA of the CDR3 is TGTGCCAGCCCCCAAAAAACGAGGGAAGGGGGCTACACCTTC. This translates into CASPQKTREGGYTF. The variable domain in full, with the rest retrieved from reference TRBV2 and TRBJ1-2, is EPEVTQTPSHQVTQMGQEVILRCVPISNHLYFYWYRQILGQKVEFLVSFYNNEISEKSEIFDDQFSVERPDGSNFTLKIRSTKLEDSAMYFCASPQKTREGGYTFGSGTRLTVV.

The gene calls are TRBV28 and TRBJ2-5; the match to TRBD2 covers 12 bases. V shed 6 bases and J 3 bases; nucleotides not matched to a gene: 14. CDR1 and CDR2 (germline): MDHEN, SYDVKM. The CDR3 totals 18 residues. CDR3 loop: CASRPTRSSGGAKETQYF. The CDR3 DNA reads TGTGCCAGCAGACCAACCCGTTCTAGCGGGGGGGCGAAAGAGACCCAGTACTTC. The full variable domain, with the rest looked up from reference TRBV28 and TRBJ2-5, is DVKVTQSSRYLVKRTGEKVFLECVQDMDHENMFWYRQDPGLGLRLIYFSYDVKMKEKGDIPEGYSVSREKKERFSLILESASTNQTSMYLCASRPTRSSGGAKETQYFGPGTRLLVL.

The sample holds a few counts of this clone. This chain links TRBV5-8 with TRBJ1-6; no clear D gene. Germline V gene data show CDR1 as SGHTS and CDR2 as YDEGEE. V lost 1 base, J lost 10 bases, and 18 bases lay in between. The CDR3 totals 16 residues. The CDR3 reads CASSLSMTGNRSPLHF. The CDR3 coding sequence is TGTGCCAGCAGCTTGTCCATGACCGGGAATCGGTCACCCCTCCACTTT.

The chain joins TRBV7-3 to TRBJ2-3, with 12 bases lining up with TRBD2. V lost 2 bases, J lost 6 bases, and 3 bases stayed unmatched. CDR3 length: 15 amino acids. The germline CDR1 and CDR2 sequences are SGHTA and FQGTGA. CDR3 coding DNA: TGTGCCAGCAGCTTACTAGCGGGGGGGGGTGATACGCAGTATTTT. It is translated as CASSLLAGGGDTQYF.

This clone was seen a few times. CDR3 protein: CAWVGRGPYEQYF. DNA for the CDR3: TGTGCCTGGGTGGGGAGAGGGCCCTACGAGCAGTACTTC. This chain connects TRBV30 to TRBJ2-7, with a weak D call TRBD2 (5 bases). This CDR3 has 13 amino acids. V was cut by 5 bases and J by 2 bases, with 13 bases left in between. Germline V CDR1 and CDR2: GTSNPN, SVGIG (reference sequence). The variable domain in full, with the rest retrieved from reference TRBV30 and TRBJ2-7, is SQTIHQWPATLVQPVGSPLSLECTVEGTSNPNLYWYRQAAGRGLQLLFYSVGIGQISSEVPQNLSASRPQDRQFILSSKKLLLSDSGFYLCAWVGRGPYEQYFGPGTRLTVT.

The sample holds a few counts of this clone. The rearrangement joins TRBV4-1 to TRBJ2-3, with TRBD2 matching over 11 bases. V was clipped by 0 bases and J by 6 bases; unmatched bases: 2. Germline CDR1 MGHRA, CDR2 YSYEKL. The CDR3 runs 15 residues. This CDR3 reads CASSQDPSGRDTQYF. CDR3 in DNA: TGCGCCAGCAGCCAAGATCCTAGCGGGAGGGATACGCAGTATTTT.

CDR3 amino acids: CASTRDKQETQYF. The CDR3, as DNA: TGCGCCAGCACTCGGGACAAGCAAGAGACCCAGTACTTC. This chain uses TRBV5-1 with TRBJ2-5, with D tentatively TRBD1 (6 bases). The CDR3 runs 13 residues. The V and J ends lost 6 bases and 2 bases respectively, with 11 bases between them. Germline V gene data show CDR1 as SGHRS and CDR2 as YFSETQ.

This rearrangement joins TRBV19 to TRBJ1-5, with 8 bases that match TRBD1. The CDR3 spans 15 residues. Trimming removed 4 bases from V and 6 bases from J; junction bases left unmatched: 8. The germline V gene has CDR1 LNHDA and CDR2 SQIVND (reference sequence). Written as DNA, the CDR3 is TGTGCCAGTAGTACCGACGGACAGGGAGGTCAGCCCCAGCATTTT. This sequence encodes CASSTDGQGGQPQHF.

The chain uses TRBV7-2 and TRBJ1-2; D possibly corresponds to TRBD1 (6 bases). CDR1 is SGHTA, CDR2 FQGNSA, per germline. The CDR3 consists of 15 residues. Trimming stripped 5 bases from V and 3 bases from J, with 16 bases between. CDR3 nucleotides: TGTGCCAGCAGCCCTAGGGGGGGAACCTACTATGGCTACACCTTC. Its protein is CASSPRGGTYYGYTF.

The chain carries TRBV2 and TRBJ2-6; tentatively, D is TRBD2 (6 bases). The CDR3 sequence is 15 residues long. Germline values: CDR1 SNHLY, CDR2 FYNNEI. V lost 6 bases and J 0 bases, leaving 9 bases between the germline ends. This CDR3 reads CASRGGASGANVLTF. CDR3 sequence (DNA): TGTGCCAGCAGAGGAGGGGCCTCTGGGGCCAACGTCCTGACTTTC.

This clone was observed once. This chain uses TRBV29-1 with TRBJ2-1, with a weak D call TRBD2 (5 bases). Germline V gene lookup returns CDR1 SQVTM and CDR2 ANQGSEA. The CDR3 consists of 12 residues. V was trimmed by 3 bases and J by 9 bases, leaving 12 bases between them. CDR3 DNA sequence: TGCAGCGTTGATGTCGGGGAGCCTGAGCAGTTCTTC. This gives the protein CSVDVGEPEQFF.

The chain carries TRBV30 and TRBJ2-1, with TRBD2 matching over 8 bases. This CDR3 comprises 18 residues. CDR1 and CDR2 (germline): GTSNPN, SVGIG (reference sequence). The trim removed 0 bases at V and 9 bases at J, leaving 19 bases unmatched. CDR3 sequence: CAWSVRLSSVAGGAEQFF. CDR3 sequence (DNA): TGTGCCTGGAGTGTTCGTCTATCTAGTGTTGCGGGAGGAGCTGAGCAGTTCTTC.

This clone was counted between two and nine times. The chain combines TRBV28 with TRBJ1-1; 8 bases fit TRBD1. Germline values: CDR1 MDHEN, CDR2 SYDVKM. V shed 7 bases, J shed 4 bases, and the junction held 8 bases outside the gene matches. The CDR3 has 14 residues. This chain's CDR3 is CASITQGELTEAFF. The CDR3 DNA follows: TGTGCCAGCATCACACAGGGGGAGCTCACTGAAGCTTTCTTT.

This clone was counted only a few times. The gene calls are TRBV7-9 and TRBJ2-1; 14 bases agree with TRBD2. This CDR3 comprises 17 residues. The germline V gene encodes CDR1 SEHNR and CDR2 FQNEAQ (reference sequence). V was clipped by 1 base and J by 3 bases; unmatched bases: 2. CDR3 coding DNA: TGTGCCAGCAGCTTAGGGACTAGCGGGGGGATCTACAATGAGCAGTTCTTC. It specifies CASSLGTSGGIYNEQFF.

Only a few counts were recorded for this clone. This chain joins TRBV2 and TRBJ1-1; tentatively, D is TRBD1 (6 bases). Trimming cost V 6 bases and J 6 bases, with 11 bases left between them. The CDR3 contains 12 residues. Germline loops: CDR1 SNHLY, CDR2 FYNNEI. For the CDR3, the DNA is TGTGCCAGCAGGGGGGACACCCCTGAAGCTTTCTTT. Its translation is CASRGDTPEAFF.

This clone has only a few counts. The chain couples TRBV15 to TRBJ2-1; TRBD2 aligns across 11 bases. Germline values: CDR1 LNHNV, CDR2 YYDKDF (reference sequence). The ends lost 3 bases at V and 0 bases at J; junction bases unmatched: 4. The length of the CDR3 is 17 residues. The CDR3 DNA reads as TGTGCCACCAGCAGCCGACTAGCGGGGAGCTCCTACAATGAGCAGTTCTTC. Amino acids: CATSSRLAGSSYNEQFF.